These 14 T cell receptor beta chains were all obtained from the same sample, sequenced in a study of CXCR3-negative and CXCR3-positive naive CD8 T cells (dated by TCRdb to between 2018 and 2021). The sample was run on a NextSeq 550. The Human TCR Profiling Kit (MiLaboratory) was used to prepare UMI-labeled 5' RACE TRB cDNA libraries. The reads were reprocessed in TCRdb, with one entry per CDR3 protein sequence and no accompanying DNA. The sample's table covers around 48,000 distinct CDR3 sequences. The ten top clones hold approximately 16% of the sample. Sequencing was done on a sample of memory CD8+ T cells from blood. Per the publication, the cell subset or site label means: conventional CD8+ memory T cells (TMEM), sorted as controls. The receptors derive from a human donor in good health. Some clones in this sample may be carry-over from other donors' samples.

CDR3 loop: CASSAEVAGLAINEQFF. This rearrangement joins TRBV11-2 to TRBJ2-1; TCRdb indicates TRBD2, and absent DNA this call remains unverified. The V gene's germline CDR1 is SGHAT and CDR2 FQNNGV. The CDR3 contains 17 residues.

The chain has TRBV13 and TRBJ1-5. The CDR3 has 14 amino acids. Germline V gene data show CDR1 as PRHDT and CDR2 as FYEKMQ (reference sequence). This chain's CDR3 is CASSLGFSNQPQHF.

The rearrangement joins TRBV3-1 to TRBJ2-1; lacking DNA, the TRBD2 call made by TCRdb goes unchecked. From germline, CDR1 is LGHDT and CDR2 YNNKEL (reference sequence). This CDR3 region has 16 residues. CDR3 amino acids: CASSTTSGRAYNEQFF.

The chain combines TRBV6-5 with TRBJ2-7; TCRdb outputs TRBD2, but without DNA this stays unchecked. Germline V gene data show CDR1 as MNHEY and CDR2 as SVGAGI. CDR3 size: 13 residues. The CDR3 loop is CASWNSPDYEQYF.

The chain uses TRBV14 and TRBJ1-5; TCRdb returns TRBD1, unconfirmable since there is no DNA. The CDR3 runs to 15 residues. Germline V CDR1 and CDR2: SGHDN, FVKESK. Here the CDR3 reads CASSQGQKCNQPQHF.

The genes are TRBV28 and TRBJ1-1. CDR1 MDHEN and CDR2 SYDVKM come from the germline V gene. The CDR3 is 15 residues long. CDR3: CASSLYLVGSTEAFF.

The chain's CDR3 is CASSPRGGPSDEQYF. V and J are TRBV28 and TRBJ2-7; TCRdb gives TRBD2 as the D gene, but with no DNA this cannot be confirmed. CDR3 length: 15 amino acids. CDR1 is MDHEN and CDR2 is SYDVKM in the germline V gene.

This rearrangement joins TRBV7-2 to TRBJ2-3; TCRdb indicates TRBD2, and absent DNA this call remains unverified. The CDR3 runs 17 residues. CDR1 is SGHTA and CDR2 is FQGNSA in the germline V gene. The CDR3 reads CASSGQLAGGLGDTQYF. The whole variable domain, filled in from reference TRBV7-2 and TRBJ2-3, reads GAGVSQSPSNKVTEKGKDVELRCDPISGHTALYWYRQSLGQGLEFLIYFQGNSAPDKSGLPSDRFSAERTGGSVSTLTIQRTQQEDSAVYLCASSGQLAGGLGDTQYFGPGTRLTVL.

The chain uses TRBV9 and TRBJ2-2; without DNA, the TCRdb call of TRBD1 cannot be checked. From germline, CDR1 is SGDLS and CDR2 YYNGEE. The CDR3 runs to 17 residues. CDR3 sequence reads: CASSPRQGNSNTGELFF. Full variable domain (missing parts from reference TRBV9 and TRBJ2-2): DSGVTQTPKHLITATGQRVTLRCSPRSGDLSVYWYQQSLDQGLQFLIQYYNGEERAKGNILERFSAQQFPDLHSELNLSSLELGDSALYFCASSPRQGNSNTGELFFGEGSRLTVL.

This rearrangement joins TRBV15 to TRBJ1-3. The CDR3 consists of 12 residues. In germline, CDR1 is LNHNV, CDR2 YYDKDF (reference sequence). The CDR3 region is CATSPSGNTIYF.

The chain recombines TRBV3-1 with TRBJ1-3; TCRdb proposes TRBD1, but this gene call is untestable without DNA. The CDR3 has 17 residues. CDR1 and CDR2 from the germline V gene are LGHDT and YNNKEL (reference sequence). The CDR3 is CASSQDAGTSRGNTIYF.

This chain joins TRBV7-9 and TRBJ2-5; the D call from TCRdb, TRBD1, cannot be confirmed without DNA. The CDR3 spans 15 residues. Looked up from germline, CDR1 is SEHNR and CDR2 is FQNEAQ (reference sequence). The CDR3 reads CASSSPVDRAETQYF.

The CDR3 here is CASSTSGRAFNEQFF. This sequence joins TRBV11-3 and TRBJ2-1; TCRdb returns TRBD2, unconfirmable since there is no DNA. The CDR3 sequence is 15 residues long. Per germline, CDR1 SGHNT and CDR2 YENEEA.

V is TRBV12-3 or TRBV12-4 and J is TRBJ2-3. CDR3 size: 15 residues. This CDR3 reads CASSLGGGYTDTQYF.